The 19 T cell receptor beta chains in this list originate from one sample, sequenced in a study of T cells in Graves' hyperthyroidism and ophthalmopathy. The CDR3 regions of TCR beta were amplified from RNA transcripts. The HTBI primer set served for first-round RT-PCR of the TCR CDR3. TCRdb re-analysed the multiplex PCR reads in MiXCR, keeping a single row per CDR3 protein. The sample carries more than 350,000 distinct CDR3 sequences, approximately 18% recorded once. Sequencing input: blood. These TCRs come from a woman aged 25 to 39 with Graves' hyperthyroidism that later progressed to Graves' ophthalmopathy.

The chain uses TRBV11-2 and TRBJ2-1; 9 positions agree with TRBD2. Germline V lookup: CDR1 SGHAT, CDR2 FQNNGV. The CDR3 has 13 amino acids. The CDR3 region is CVNTLAGTTEQFF. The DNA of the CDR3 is TGTGTCAACACCCTAGCGGGGACTACTGAGCAGTTCTTC.

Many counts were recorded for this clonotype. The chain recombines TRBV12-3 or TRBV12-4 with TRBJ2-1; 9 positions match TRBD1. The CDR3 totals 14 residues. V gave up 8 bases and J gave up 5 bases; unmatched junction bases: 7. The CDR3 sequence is CASAVRDRDNEQFF. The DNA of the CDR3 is TGTGCCAGCGCTGTCCGGGACAGGGACAATGAGCAGTTCTTC.

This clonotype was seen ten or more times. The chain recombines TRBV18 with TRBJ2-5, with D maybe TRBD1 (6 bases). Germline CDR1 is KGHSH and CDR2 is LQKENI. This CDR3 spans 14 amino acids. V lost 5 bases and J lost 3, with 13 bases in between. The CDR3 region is CASSRRQVEETQYF. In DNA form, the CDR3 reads TGTGCCAGCTCAAGGCGACAGGTAGAAGAGACCCAGTACTTC.

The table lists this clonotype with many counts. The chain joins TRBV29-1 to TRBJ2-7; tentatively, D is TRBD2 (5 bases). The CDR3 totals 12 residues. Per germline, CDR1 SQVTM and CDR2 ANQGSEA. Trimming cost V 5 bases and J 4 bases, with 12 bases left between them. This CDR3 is CSVLLRGYEQYF. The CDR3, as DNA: TGCAGCGTTCTCCTCCGGGGTTACGAGCAGTACTTC.

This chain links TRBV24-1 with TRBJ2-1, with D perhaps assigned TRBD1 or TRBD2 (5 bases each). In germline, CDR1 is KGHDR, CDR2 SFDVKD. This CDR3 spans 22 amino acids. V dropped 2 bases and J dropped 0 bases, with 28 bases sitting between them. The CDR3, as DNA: TGTGCCACCAGTGATTCCGGGGCGGGCAGTAGTCAAGAGAGTTTCTCCTACAATGAGCAGTTCTTC. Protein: CATSDSGAGSSQESFSYNEQFF.

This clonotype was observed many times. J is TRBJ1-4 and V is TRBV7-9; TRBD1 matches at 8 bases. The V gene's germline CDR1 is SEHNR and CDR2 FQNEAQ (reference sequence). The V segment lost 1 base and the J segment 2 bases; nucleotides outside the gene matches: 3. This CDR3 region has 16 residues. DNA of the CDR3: TGTGCCAGCAGCTTAGACAGGGGGATGACTAATGAAAAACTGTTTTTT. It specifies CASSLDRGMTNEKLFF. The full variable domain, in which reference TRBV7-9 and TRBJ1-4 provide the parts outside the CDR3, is DTGVSQNPRHKITKRGQNVTFRCDPISEHNRLYWYRQTLGQGPEFLTYFQNEAQLEKSRLLSDRFSAERPKGSFSTLEIQRTEQGDSAMYLCASSLDRGMTNEKLFFGSGTQLSVL.

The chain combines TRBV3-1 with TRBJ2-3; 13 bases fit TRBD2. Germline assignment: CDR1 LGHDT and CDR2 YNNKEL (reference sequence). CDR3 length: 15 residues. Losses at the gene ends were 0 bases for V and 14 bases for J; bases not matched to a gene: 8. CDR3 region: CASSQDKGLAGRAYF. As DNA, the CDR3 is TGTGCCAGCAGCCAAGATAAGGGACTAGCGGGGAGGGCGTATTTT.

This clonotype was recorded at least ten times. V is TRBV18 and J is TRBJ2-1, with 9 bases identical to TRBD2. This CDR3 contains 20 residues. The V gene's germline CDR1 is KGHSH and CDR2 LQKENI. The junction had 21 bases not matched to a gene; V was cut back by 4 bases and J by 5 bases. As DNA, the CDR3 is TGTGCCAGCTCACTAACCTACTTGCGGGAGGGGACCTATACAGACAATGAGCAGTTCTTC. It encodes CASSLTYLREGTYTDNEQFF.

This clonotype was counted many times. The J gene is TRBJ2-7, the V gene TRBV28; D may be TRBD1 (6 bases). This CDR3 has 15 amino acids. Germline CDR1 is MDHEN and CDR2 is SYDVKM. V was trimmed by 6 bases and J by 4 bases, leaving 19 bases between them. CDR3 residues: CASSPGQGHGYEQYF. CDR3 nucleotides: TGTGCCAGCAGCCCCGGTCAGGGGCATGGGTACGAGCAGTACTTC.

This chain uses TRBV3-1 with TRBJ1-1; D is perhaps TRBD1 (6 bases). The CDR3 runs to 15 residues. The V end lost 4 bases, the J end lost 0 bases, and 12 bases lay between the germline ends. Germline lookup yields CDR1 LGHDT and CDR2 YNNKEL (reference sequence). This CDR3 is CASSPHEGVNTEAFF. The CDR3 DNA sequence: TGTGCCAGCAGCCCACACGAGGGGGTGAACACTGAAGCTTTCTTT.

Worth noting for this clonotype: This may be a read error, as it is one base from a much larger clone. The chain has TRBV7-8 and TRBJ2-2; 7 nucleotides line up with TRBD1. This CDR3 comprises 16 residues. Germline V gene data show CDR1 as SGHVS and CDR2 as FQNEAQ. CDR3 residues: CANSVYRGMNTGELFF. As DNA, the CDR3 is TGTGCCAACAGCGTATACAGGGGCATGAACACCGGGGAGCTGTTTTTT.

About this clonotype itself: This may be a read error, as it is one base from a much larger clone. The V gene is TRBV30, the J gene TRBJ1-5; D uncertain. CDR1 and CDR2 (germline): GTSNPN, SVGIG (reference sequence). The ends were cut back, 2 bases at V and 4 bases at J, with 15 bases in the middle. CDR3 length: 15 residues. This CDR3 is CAWSTGINRNQPQHF. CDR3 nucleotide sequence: TGTGCCTGGAGTACCGGGATTAATAGAAATCAGCCCCAGCATTTT.

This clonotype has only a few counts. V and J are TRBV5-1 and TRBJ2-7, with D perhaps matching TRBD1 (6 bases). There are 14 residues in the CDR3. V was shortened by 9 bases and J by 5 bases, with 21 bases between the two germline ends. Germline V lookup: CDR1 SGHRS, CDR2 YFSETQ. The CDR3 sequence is CATAEASGVDEQYF. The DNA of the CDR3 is TGCGCCACCGCGGAGGCGTCAGGGGTAGACGAGCAGTACTTC.

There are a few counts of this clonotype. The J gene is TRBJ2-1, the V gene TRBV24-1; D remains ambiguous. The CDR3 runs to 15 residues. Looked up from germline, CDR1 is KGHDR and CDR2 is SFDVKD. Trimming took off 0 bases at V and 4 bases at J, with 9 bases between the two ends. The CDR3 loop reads CATSDLRQTYNEQFF. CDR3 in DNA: TGTGCCACCAGTGATTTGAGACAAACTTACAATGAGCAGTTCTTC.

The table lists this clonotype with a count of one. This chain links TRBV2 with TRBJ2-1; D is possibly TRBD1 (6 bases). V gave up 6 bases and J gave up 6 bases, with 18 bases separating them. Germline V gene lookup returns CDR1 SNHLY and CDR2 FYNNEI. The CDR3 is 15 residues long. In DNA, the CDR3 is TGTGCCAGCAGCCACCGGGACATTTTATTCAATGAGCAGTTCTTC. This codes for CASSHRDILFNEQFF.

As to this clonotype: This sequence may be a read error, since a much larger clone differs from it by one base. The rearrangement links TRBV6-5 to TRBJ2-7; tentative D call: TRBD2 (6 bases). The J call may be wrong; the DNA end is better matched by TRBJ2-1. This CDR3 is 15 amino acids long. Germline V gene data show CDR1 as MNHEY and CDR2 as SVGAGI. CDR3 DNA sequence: TGTGCCAGCAGTTTTTTGGGACTGAGCTCCTACGAGCAGTTCTTC. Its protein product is CASSFLGLSSYEQFF.

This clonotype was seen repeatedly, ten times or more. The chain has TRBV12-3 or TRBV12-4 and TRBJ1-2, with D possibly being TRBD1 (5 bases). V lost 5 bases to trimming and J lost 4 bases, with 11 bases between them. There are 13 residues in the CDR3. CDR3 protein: CASSVGEGYGYTF. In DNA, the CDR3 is TGTGCCAGCAGTGTAGGGGAGGGCTATGGCTACACCTTC.

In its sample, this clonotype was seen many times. The CDR3 is CASGPETQYF. CDR3 DNA sequence: TGTGCCAGCGGCCCCGAGACCCAGTACTTC. This chain joins TRBV3-1 and TRBJ2-5; D unresolved. The V gene lost 8 bases and the J gene lost 5 bases, with 6 bases spanning the gap. The germline CDR1 and CDR2 sequences are LGHDT and YNNKEL (reference sequence). This CDR3 is 10 amino acids long.

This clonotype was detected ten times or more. The CDR3 DNA follows: TGTGCCATCAGTGAGCCAGAGACAGGGTTGCGGTCACCCCTCCACTTT. It encodes CAISEPETGLRSPLHF. The chain has TRBV10-3 and TRBJ1-6, with TRBD1 matching over 7 bases. The CDR3 runs to 16 residues. CDR1 and CDR2 from the germline V gene are ENHRY and SYGVKD. The V and J ends lost 2 bases and 10 bases, in that order; junction bases with no gene match: 11.